One and the same sample provided the 9 T cell receptor beta chains below, sequenced in a study of blood T cells in healthy people across ages. Primers used in a second PCR of roughly 6 to 11 cycles were a sample-barcoded 5' primer and a J-beta primer mix. Each CDR3 protein is one row after TCRdb ran MiXCR on the 5' RACE reads. Of under 750,000 distinct CDR3 sequences listed, around half are singletons. Sequenced: blood. These receptors were obtained from a man older than 75 in good health.

V usage is TRBV11-2 and J usage is TRBJ2-3, with D possibly TRBD2 on 6 matching bases. There are 12 residues in the CDR3. Germline loops: CDR1 SGHAT, CDR2 FQNNGV. V lost 5 bases and J 7 bases, leaving 10 bases between the germline ends. The CDR3 nucleotides are TGTGCCAGCAGCCGGGACTTCTATACGCAGTATTTT. Its translation is CASSRDFYTQYF.

The CDR3: CASSQGWTWRADTQYF. The CDR3 nucleotides are TGTGCCAGCAGCCAAGGGTGGACTTGGCGGGCAGATACGCAGTATTTT. This chain connects TRBV14 to TRBJ2-3; the D gene is possibly TRBD2 (5 bases). The CDR3 is 16 amino acids. Trimming pared 1 base from V and 4 bases from J, leaving 15 bases between. CDR1 and CDR2 (germline): SGHDN, FVKESK.

J is TRBJ2-5 and V is TRBV14; 9 positions match TRBD1. Per germline, CDR1 SGHDN and CDR2 FVKESK. The V and J ends lost 3 bases and 5 bases, in that order; junction bases with no gene match: 10. This CDR3 has 16 amino acids. This CDR3 is CASSQAGTGIVETQYF. CDR3 coding DNA: TGTGCCAGCAGCCAGGCCGGGACAGGGATCGTTGAGACCCAGTACTTC.

The chain uses TRBV10-3 and TRBJ2-5; D unresolved. The length of the CDR3 is 15 residues. Per the germline V gene, CDR1 is ENHRY and CDR2 is SYGVKD. V was cut by 2 bases and J by 7 bases, with 17 bases left in between. The CDR3 DNA reads as TGTGCCATCAGTGAGGCCATTTCCACCTCAGGGACCCAGTACTTC. It specifies CAISEAISTSGTQYF.

There are many counts of this clonotype. CDR3 residues: CASSYSWQDNSPLHF. The CDR3 nucleotides read TGTGCCAGCAGTTACTCATGGCAAGATAATTCACCCCTCCACTTT. J is TRBJ1-6 and V is TRBV6-6; no clear D gene. V was clipped by 0 bases and J by 5 bases, with 8 bases between them. The CDR3 extends over 15 amino acids. Germline V gene lookup returns CDR1 MNHNY and CDR2 SVGAGI (reference sequence).

This clonotype was seen a single time. V gene TRBV20-1 combines with J gene TRBJ2-7; 7 bases map to TRBD2. Germline trimming cut 5 bases from V and 5 bases from J; bases unmatched to any gene: 12. The CDR3 has 14 amino acids. Germline V gene sequence: CDR1 DFQATT, CDR2 SNEGSKA (reference sequence). This CDR3 is CSARIAGRTDEQYF. The CDR3 DNA sequence: TGCAGTGCTCGTATTGCCGGGAGGACCGACGAGCAGTACTTC.

The V call is TRBV7-3, the J call TRBJ2-1, with D perhaps matching TRBD2 (6 bases). The CDR3 sequence is 15 residues long. V was cut by 3 bases and J by 5 bases, with 14 bases left in between. Germline CDR1 SGHTA, CDR2 FQGTGA. As DNA, the CDR3 is TGTGCCAGCAGCTTGAATGGAGGGAGTCACAATGAGCAGTTCTTC. Translation: CASSLNGGSHNEQFF.

The rearrangement uses TRBV7-2 and TRBJ1-5, with 7 bases identical to TRBD1. J lost 2 bases, V lost 6 bases, and 7 bases had no gene match. CDR3 length: 15 amino acids. Germline lookup yields CDR1 SGHTA and CDR2 FQGNSA. DNA for the CDR3: TGTGCCAGCAGGAGTCGACAGGGCGGCAATCAGCCCCAGCATTTT. This encodes CASRSRQGGNQPQHF.

The chain carries TRBV24-1 and TRBJ2-5; D remains ambiguous. The V end lost 3 bases, the J end lost 4 bases, and 11 bases lay between the germline ends. This CDR3 is built from 14 residues. Germline loops: CDR1 KGHDR, CDR2 SFDVKD. CDR3: CATSDPGFGETQYF. CDR3 coding DNA: TGTGCCACCAGTGATCCCGGTTTTGGAGAGACCCAGTACTTC.